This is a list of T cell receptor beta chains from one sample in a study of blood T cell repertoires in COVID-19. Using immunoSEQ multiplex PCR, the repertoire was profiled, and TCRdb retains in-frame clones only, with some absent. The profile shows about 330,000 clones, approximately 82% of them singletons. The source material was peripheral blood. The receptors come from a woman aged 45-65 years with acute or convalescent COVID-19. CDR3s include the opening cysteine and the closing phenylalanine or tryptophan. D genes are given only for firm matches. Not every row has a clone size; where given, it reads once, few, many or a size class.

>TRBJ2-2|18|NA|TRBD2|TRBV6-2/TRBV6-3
TGTGCCAGCAGTTACTCGAGAGTGGCGGGGGCGAACACCGGGGAGCTGTTTTTT
CASSYSRVAGANTGELFF
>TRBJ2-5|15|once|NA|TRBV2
TGTGCCAGCAGTGGGAGGACTGGCGAGGGTGGGACCCAGTACTTC
CASSGRTGEGGTQYF
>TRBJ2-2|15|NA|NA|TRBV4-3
TGCGCCAGCAGCCAAAGCCTGCTGAACACCGGGGAGCTGTTTTTT
CASSQSLLNTGELFF
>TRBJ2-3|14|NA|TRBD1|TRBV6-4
TGTGCCAGCAGTAACAGGGGGAGCACAGATACGCAGTATTTT
CASSNRGSTDTQYF
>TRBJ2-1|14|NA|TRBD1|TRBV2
TGTGCCAGCAGCCGACAGGGGGCATACAATGAGCAGTTCTTC
CASSRQGAYNEQFF
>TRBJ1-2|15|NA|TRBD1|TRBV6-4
TGTGCCAGCAGGGGACAGGGTGATTCTAACTATGGCTACACCTTC
CASRGQGDSNYGYTF
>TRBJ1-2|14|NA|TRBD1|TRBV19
TGTGCCAGTAGAGTAAGACAGGGTGAACGCGGCTACACCTTC
CASRVRQGERGYTF
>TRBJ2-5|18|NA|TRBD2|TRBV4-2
TGTGCCAGCAGCCAAGACTCTAGCGGGGGGGGCACGCAAGAGACCCAGTACTTC
CASSQDSSGGGTQETQYF
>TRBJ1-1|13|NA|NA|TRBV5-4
TGTGCCAGCAGGCCGACACCTAACACTGAAGCTTTCTTT
CASRPTPNTEAFF
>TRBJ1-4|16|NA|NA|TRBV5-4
TGTGCCAGCAGCTTGGTAGGGGGTGGCGGTAATGAAAAACTGTTTTTT
CASSLVGGGGNEKLFF
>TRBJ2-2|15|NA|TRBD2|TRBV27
TGTGCCAGCAGCCCACTAGCGGGGGACACCGGGGAGCTGTTTTTT
CASSPLAGDTGELFF
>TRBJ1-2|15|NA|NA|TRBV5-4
TGTGCCAGCAGCCAAGATGACAGGATATCCTATGGCTACACCTTC
CASSQDDRISYGYTF
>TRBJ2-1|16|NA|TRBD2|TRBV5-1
TGCGCCAGCAGCCGCCGGGTACCGACCGGGGGGAATGAGCAGTTCTTC
CASSRRVPTGGNEQFF
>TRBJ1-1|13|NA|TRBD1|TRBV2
TGTGCCAGCAGGGGTACAGGGGGGACTGAAGCTTTCTTT
CASRGTGGTEAFF
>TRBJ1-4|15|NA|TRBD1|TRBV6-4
TGTGCCAGCAGTGCTGCGACAGGGGAACACGAAAAACTGTTTTTT
CASSAATGEHEKLFF
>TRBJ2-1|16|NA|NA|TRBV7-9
TGTGCCAGCAGCGTTACATGGAGCCAGTCCTACAATGAGCAGTTCTTC
CASSVTWSQSYNEQFF
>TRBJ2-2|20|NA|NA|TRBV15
TGTGCCACCAGCGGTCGTGCCCGCGATGGGGAGCTCGACTTTGGCGGGGAGCTGTTTTTT
CATSGRARDGELDFGGELFF
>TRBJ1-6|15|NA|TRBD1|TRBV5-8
TGTGCCAGCAGCAAGGGGACAGGGGGGAATTCACCCCTCCACTTT
CASSKGTGGNSPLHF
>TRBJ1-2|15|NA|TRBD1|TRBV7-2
TGTGCCAGCAGCGCCCCGGGACAGGGGTGGTATGGCTACACCTTC
CASSAPGQGWYGYTF
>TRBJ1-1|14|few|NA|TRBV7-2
TGTGCCAGCAGCTTAGTGGTGTCGGTCACTGAAGCTTTCTTT
CASSLVVSVTEAFF
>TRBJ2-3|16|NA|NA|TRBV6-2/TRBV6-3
TGTGCCAGCAGTTTCGCCGGGACGCGGGGCGGCGATACGCAGTATTTT
CASSFAGTRGGDTQYF
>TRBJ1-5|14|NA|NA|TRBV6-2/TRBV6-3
TGTGCCAGCAGTTCACGGGGATACAATCAGCCCCAGCATTTT
CASSSRGYNQPQHF
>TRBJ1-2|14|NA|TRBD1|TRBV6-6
TGTGCCAGCAGCCCGGACAGGGACTTCCCTGGCTACACCTTC
CASSPDRDFPGYTF
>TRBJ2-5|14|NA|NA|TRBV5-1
TGCGCCAGCAGCATTGACCCTGGGGGGGAGACCCAGTACTTC
CASSIDPGGETQYF